The 29 T cell receptor beta chains below were found in one sample sequenced in a study of blood T cell repertoires in COVID-19. Sequenced by immunoSEQ multiplex PCR; TCRdb stores in-frame clones only, minus some. This sample has 250,000 to 300,000 clones; over 80% occur once, and the top ten carry approximately 1.3%. Source material: PBMCs or T cells enriched from blood (not recorded which). The source of these receptors is a human donor in a cohort exposed to, infected with or recovered from COVID-19 (not recorded which). The donor label of this sample is uncertain.

The genes are TRBV6-5 and TRBJ1-2; tentatively, D is TRBD1 (5 bases). This CDR3 is 14 amino acids long. V was cut by 10 bases and J by 5 bases, with 20 bases left in between. Germline V gene lookup returns CDR1 MNHEY and CDR2 SVGAGI. The CDR3 here is CATRIEEGPYGYTF. The CDR3 DNA follows: TGTGCCACCAGAATTGAGGAGGGGCCGTATGGCTACACCTTC.

This chain joins TRBV5-1 and TRBJ1-2, with 8 bases matching TRBD1. V lost 1 base and J lost 3; bases outside the gene matches: 2. Germline CDR1 is SGHRS and CDR2 is YFSETQ. The CDR3 loop spans 14 amino acids. The CDR3 nucleotides read TGCGCCAGCAGCTTGATGACAGGGGACTATGGCTACACCTTC. Its translation: CASSLMTGDYGYTF.

The chain uses TRBV4-2 and TRBJ1-1, with D possibly being TRBD1 (5 bases). V gave up 5 bases and J gave up 4 bases, with 11 bases separating them. This CDR3 is built from 13 residues. Germline V CDR1 and CDR2: LGHNA, YNFKEQ. CDR3 loop: CASSSARGTEAFF. The CDR3 DNA reads as TGTGCCAGCAGCTCGGCTAGGGGCACTGAAGCTTTCTTT.

This chain connects TRBV30 to TRBJ2-7; TRBD2 matches at 9 bases. V trimming: 2 bases; J trimming: 1 base; junction bases outside the gene matches: 9. This CDR3 spans 16 amino acids. Germline CDR1 GTSNPN, CDR2 SVGIG (reference sequence). CDR3 protein: CAWSPLRAGGSYEQYF. The CDR3 nucleotides read TGTGCCTGGAGTCCACTCCGGGCGGGGGGGTCCTACGAGCAGTACTTC.

For this clone: Within the sample, other DNA sequences also encode this same CDR3. The chain is built from TRBV5-1 and TRBJ2-1, with 7 nucleotides matching TRBD1. Per germline, CDR1 SGHRS and CDR2 YFSETQ. J gave up 0 bases and V 2 bases, and 5 bases lay outside the gene matches. The CDR3 consists of 16 residues. CDR3 nucleotides: TGCGCCAGCAGCTTAGGGGGCGAAAGCTCCTACAATGAGCAGTTCTTC. Translating gives CASSLGGESSYNEQFF.

The chain employs TRBV9 and TRBJ1-1; no clear D. This CDR3 spans 13 amino acids. The V gene lost 0 bases and the J gene lost 10 bases, with 13 bases spanning the gap. Germline CDR1 reads SGDLS; CDR2 reads YYNGEE. The chain's CDR3 is CASSVEAGGRAFF. CDR3 nucleotides: TGTGCCAGCAGCGTAGAGGCAGGTGGTCGAGCTTTCTTT. Looking up the rest from reference TRBV9 and TRBJ1-1 gives the full variable domain: DSGVTQTPKHLITATGQRVTLRCSPRSGDLSVYWYQQSLDQGLQFLIQYYNGEERAKGNILERFSAQQFPDLHSELNLSSLELGDSALYFCASSVEAGGRAFFGQGTRLTVV.

The chain employs TRBV10-3 and TRBJ2-5; no definite D call. CDR1 is ENHRY, CDR2 SYGVKD, per germline. The CDR3 runs 13 residues. V lost 7 bases, J lost 5 bases, and 14 bases lay in between. Here the CDR3 reads CAITEGPGETQYF. The CDR3 DNA reads TGTGCCATCACCGAAGGCCCCGGGGAGACCCAGTACTTC.

The chain couples TRBV12-3 or TRBV12-4 to TRBJ1-1; 9 bases align to TRBD1. The CDR3 is 13 amino acids. J lost 4 bases, V lost 5 bases, and 2 bases had no gene match. For the CDR3, the DNA is TGTGCCAGCAGTACGGGACAGGGCACTGAAGCTTTCTTT. Its protein is CASSTGQGTEAFF.

The V gene is TRBV7-2, the J gene TRBJ2-7; 10 nucleotides align to TRBD2. V was pared by 5 bases and J by 4 bases, with 8 bases of the junction left unmatched. Germline CDR1 is SGHTA and CDR2 is FQGNSA. The CDR3 spans 15 residues. This CDR3 reads CASSPGIAGGYEQYF. The DNA for the CDR3 is TGTGCCAGCAGCCCCGGGATAGCGGGGGGATACGAGCAGTACTTC.

About this clone itself: In the same sample, other DNA sequences code for this CDR3. CDR3 region: CASSSTGSEQYF. In DNA, the CDR3 is TGCGCCAGCAGCTCTACAGGGAGCGAGCAGTACTTC. The chain is built from TRBV5-1 and TRBJ2-7, with D perhaps matching TRBD1 (6 bases). Germline CDR1 and CDR2: SGHRS and YFSETQ. The CDR3 consists of 12 residues. The V end was cut by 3 bases, the J end by 6 bases, with 10 bases between.

In its sample, this clone was seen once. This chain joins TRBV7-3 and TRBJ1-1, with 7 bases matching TRBD1. Germline V gene data show CDR1 as SGHTA and CDR2 as FQGTGA. The ends lost 4 bases at V and 3 bases at J; junction bases unmatched: 2. This CDR3 comprises 13 residues. CDR3 loop: CASSSQGDTEAFF. The CDR3 nucleotides read TGTGCCAGCAGCTCCCAGGGGGACACTGAAGCTTTCTTT.

This rearrangement joins TRBV27 to TRBJ1-2; D might be TRBD1 (5 bases). CDR1 and CDR2 (germline): MNHEY, SMNVEV (reference sequence). This CDR3 is 13 amino acids long. The ends were cut back, 6 bases at V and 2 bases at J, with 10 bases in the middle. The CDR3 reads CASRKQGNYGYTF. CDR3 in DNA: TGTGCCAGCAGGAAGCAGGGAAACTATGGCTACACCTTC.

This chain joins TRBV4-3 and TRBJ2-7, with TRBD1 identical over 8 bases. CDR1 is LGHNA, CDR2 YSLEER, per germline. Trimming took 3 bases from V and 0 from J; bases not matched to a gene: 10. The CDR3 runs to 17 residues. Here the CDR3 DNA reads TGCGCCAGCAGCCAGGATTTCGCCGGGACAGGCTCCTACGAGCAGTACTTC. Translated: CASSQDFAGTGSYEQYF.

The CDR3 region has the DNA TGCGCCAGCAGCTCCGCGGGGGACAGGACAGATACGCAGTATTTT. Encoded protein: CASSSAGDRTDTQYF. The rearrangement links TRBV5-1 to TRBJ2-3; possibly TRBD1 for D (8 bases). The CDR3 contains 15 residues. The germline V gene encodes CDR1 SGHRS and CDR2 YFSETQ. V lost 3 bases and J lost 3, with 14 bases in between. The complete variable domain, with remaining parts taken from reference TRBV5-1 and TRBJ2-3, reads KAGVTQTPRYLIKTRGQQVTLSCSPISGHRSVSWYQQTPGQGLQFLFEYFSETQRNKGNFPGRFSGRQFSNSRSEMNVSTLELGDSALYLCASSSAGDRTDTQYFGPGTRLTVL.

In its sample, this clone was seen once. The rearrangement joins TRBV29-1 to TRBJ2-2; D not certain. The V end was cut by 6 bases, the J end by 0 bases, with 11 bases between. The CDR3 is 14 amino acids. Germline assignment: CDR1 SQVTM and CDR2 ANQGSEA. The CDR3 nucleotides are TGCAGCGTGAAGAGGCGGTCGAACACCGGGGAGCTGTTTTTT. It translates to CSVKRRSNTGELFF.

The CDR3 is CAISDTLWDRPGGSNGYTF. CDR3 in DNA: TGTGCCATCAGTGATACTCTATGGGACAGGCCCGGCGGGTCCAATGGCTACACCTTC. V is TRBV10-3 and J is TRBJ1-2; TRBD1 matches 8 bases. V shed 3 bases, J shed 6 bases, and the junction held 21 bases outside the gene matches. The germline CDR1 and CDR2 sequences are ENHRY and SYGVKD. The CDR3 has 19 residues.

The V call is TRBV9, the J call TRBJ2-3; D is uncertain. The V and J ends lost 4 bases and 0 bases respectively, with 12 bases between them. The CDR3 spans 15 residues. Germline CDR1 reads SGDLS; CDR2 reads YYNGEE. CDR3 loop: CASSPLVASTDTQYF. Here the CDR3 DNA reads TGTGCCAGCAGCCCTCTGGTAGCTAGCACAGATACGCAGTATTTT.

The chain uses TRBV9 and TRBJ2-7; perhaps TRBD2 as D (6 bases). Germline V CDR1 and CDR2: SGDLS, YYNGEE. The ends were cut back, 4 bases at V and 7 bases at J, with 18 bases in the middle. This CDR3 contains 14 residues. In nucleotides, the CDR3 is TGTGCCAGCAGCCCCACAACCGGGAGCGGGGAGCAGTACTTC. Protein: CASSPTTGSGEQYF.

The V gene is TRBV20-1, the J gene TRBJ1-2, with D hard to call. Trimming left V 3 bases short and J 2 bases short, with 19 bases between. Germline CDR1 is DFQATT and CDR2 is SNEGSKA (reference sequence). The length of the CDR3 is 16 residues. This chain's CDR3 is CSASNSHSVQNYGYTF. The CDR3 nucleotides are TGCAGTGCTAGTAATTCGCACTCGGTTCAAAACTATGGCTACACCTTC.

The genes are TRBV29-1 and TRBJ2-2, with D tentatively TRBD1 (5 bases). This CDR3 contains 13 residues. Germline V gene sequence: CDR1 SQVTM, CDR2 ANQGSEA. Trimming took off 4 bases at V and 5 bases at J, with 11 bases between the two ends. CDR3 in amino acids: CSVAEAGTGELFF. The CDR3 nucleotides are TGCAGCGTTGCCGAGGCAGGGACCGGGGAGCTGTTTTTT.

The chain is built from TRBV6-5 and TRBJ2-7, with 9 bases identical to TRBD1. The trim removed 6 bases at V and 2 bases at J, leaving 8 bases unmatched. Germline V gives CDR1 MNHEY, CDR2 SVGAGI. The CDR3 spans 15 residues. CDR3 bases: TGTGCCAGCAGCAGTCGGGGACAGGGCGCCTACGAGCAGTACTTC. Protein product: CASSSRGQGAYEQYF.

The rearrangement joins TRBV5-1 to TRBJ2-5; maybe TRBD1 (5 bases). In germline, CDR1 is SGHRS, CDR2 YFSETQ. This CDR3 spans 14 amino acids. V was pared by 1 base and J by 5 bases, with 12 bases between. This CDR3 reads CASSLQGDRETQYF. In DNA, the CDR3 is TGCGCCAGCAGCTTGCAGGGTGACCGGGAGACCCAGTACTTC.

This clone occurred once. The genes are TRBV19 and TRBJ2-7; 8 nucleotides align to TRBD1. After removal of 1 base from V and 3 bases from J, the junction contained 2 bases not matched to a gene. Germline assignment: CDR1 LNHDA and CDR2 SQIVND (reference sequence). The CDR3 length is 14 residues. Here the CDR3 DNA reads TGTGCCAGTAGTATAGGGGACAGGAGCTACGAGCAGTACTTC. Residues: CASSIGDRSYEQYF. Together with reference TRBV19 and TRBJ2-7, the CDR3 gives the full variable domain: DGGITQSPKYLFRKEGQNVTLSCEQNLNHDAMYWYRQDPGQGLRLIYYSQIVNDFQKGDIAEGYSVSREKKESFPLTVTSAQKNPTAFYLCASSIGDRSYEQYFGPGTRLTVT.

The chain has TRBV3-1 (or the pseudogene TRBV3-2) and TRBJ2-5; 7 bases align to TRBD2. CDR1 and CDR2 from the germline V gene are LGHDT and YNNKEL (reference sequence). The CDR3 extends over 15 amino acids. J lost 6 bases, V lost 1 base, and 8 bases had no gene match. The CDR3 loop is CASSQGMGGDKTQYF. The DNA of the CDR3 is TGTGCCAGCAGCCAAGGGATGGGGGGGGATAAGACCCAGTACTTC.

This chain links TRBV2 with TRBJ1-2; D remains ambiguous. The length of the CDR3 is 13 residues. V gave up 3 bases and J gave up 1 base, with 6 bases separating them. Per germline, CDR1 SNHLY and CDR2 FYNNEI. This CDR3 reads CASSDRVNYGYTF. DNA for the CDR3: TGTGCCAGCAGTGACCGGGTTAACTATGGCTACACCTTC.

The chain has TRBV7-9 and TRBJ1-1, with 9 bases matching TRBD1. J gave up 5 bases and V 6 bases, and 13 bases lay outside the gene matches. Germline assignment: CDR1 SEHNR and CDR2 FQNEAQ (reference sequence). The length of the CDR3 is 16 residues. The CDR3 reads CASRPKVQGAWTEAFF. CDR3 sequence (DNA): TGTGCCAGCAGGCCCAAAGTACAGGGGGCTTGGACTGAAGCTTTCTTT.

CDR3 region: CASNTLRGAHQPQHF. The CDR3 nucleotides are TGTGCCAGCAACACCCTCCGGGGAGCACATCAGCCCCAGCATTTT. This chain links TRBV27 with TRBJ1-5; the D is unclear. Germline CDR1 is MNHEY and CDR2 is SMNVEV (reference sequence). This CDR3 contains 15 residues. The V gene lost 7 bases and the J gene lost 5 bases, with 18 bases spanning the gap.

This clone showed up just once. The V call is TRBV5-8, the J call TRBJ2-4; 7 positions agree with TRBD1. V shed 2 bases and J 3 bases; nucleotides not matched to a gene: 8. The CDR3 contains 16 residues. Germline V gene lookup returns CDR1 SGHTS and CDR2 YDEGEE. In DNA form, the CDR3 reads TGTGCCAGCAGCTTAAAATACAGGGGTCACAAAAACATTCAGTACTTC. Its protein product is CASSLKYRGHKNIQYF.

The CDR3 reads CASSLVNRDRVTGYTF. The CDR3 DNA follows: TGTGCCAGCAGCTTAGTCAATCGGGACAGGGTAACTGGCTACACCTTC. J is TRBJ1-2 and V is TRBV7-7; 9 bases match TRBD1. The CDR3 runs 16 residues. CDR1 SSHAT and CDR2 FNYEAQ come from the germline V gene (reference sequence). J lost 7 bases, V lost 1 base, and 10 bases had no gene match.